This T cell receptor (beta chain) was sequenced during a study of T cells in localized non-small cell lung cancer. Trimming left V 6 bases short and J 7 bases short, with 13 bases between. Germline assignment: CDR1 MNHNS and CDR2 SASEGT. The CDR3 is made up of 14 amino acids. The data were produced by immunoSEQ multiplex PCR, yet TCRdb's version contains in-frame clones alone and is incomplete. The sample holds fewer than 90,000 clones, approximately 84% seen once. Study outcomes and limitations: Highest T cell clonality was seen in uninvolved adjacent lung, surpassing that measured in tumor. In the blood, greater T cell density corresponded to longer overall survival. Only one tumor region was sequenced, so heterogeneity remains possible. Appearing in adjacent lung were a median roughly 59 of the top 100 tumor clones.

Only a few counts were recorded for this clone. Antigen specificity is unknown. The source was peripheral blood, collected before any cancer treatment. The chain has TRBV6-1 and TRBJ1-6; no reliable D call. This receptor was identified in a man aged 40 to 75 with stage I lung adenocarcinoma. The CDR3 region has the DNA TGTGCCAGCAGGGGCTCGGGCAGGAATTCACCCCTCCACTTT. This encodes CASRGSGRNSPLHF.